This is a list of T cell receptor beta chains from one sample in a study of response to subunit inactivated influenza vaccine. Using its own MiXCR run on the RT-PCR reads, TCRdb lists one record per CDR3 protein. This sample has roughly 710,000 distinct CDR3 sequences, with 14% found just once. The sequences come from PBMCs from blood, collected 14 days before vaccination. These receptors all come from a man aged 50 to 59 who received an inactivated influenza vaccine. The CDR3 runs from the conserved cysteine through the conserved F or W. The D gene is left open where the match is weak. Clone size appears in some rows only: once, few, many, or a class for an expanded clone.

D	size	J	V	CDR3	DNA
.	.	TRBJ1-2	TRBV12-3/TRBV12-4	CASSPGRDFTGYTF	TGTGCCAGCAGTCCGGGACGGGACTTTACTGGCTACACCTTC
TRBD1	.	TRBJ2-1	TRBV24-1	CATSHGTGGTYNEQFF	TGTGCCACCAGTCACGGGACAGGGGGGACTTACAATGAGCAGTTCTTC
.	few	TRBJ2-7	TRBV5-1	CASQELTGPTYEQYF	TGCGCCAGCCAAGAACTAACAGGGCCCACCTACGAGCAGTACTTC
TRBD2	few	TRBJ2-1	TRBV7-3	CASSSLAGGHHEQFF	TGTGCCAGCAGCTCGCTAGCGGGAGGGCATCATGAGCAGTTCTTC
TRBD1	many	TRBJ2-6	TRBV20-1	CSASLRQGGFSGANVLTF	TGCAGTGCTTCACTTAGACAGGGGGGTTTCTCTGGGGCCAACGTCCTGACTTTC
TRBD1	few	TRBJ2-7	TRBV9	CASSVEGQGVGEQYF	TGTGCCAGCAGCGTAGAGGGACAGGGGGTGGGTGAGCAGTACTTC
TRBD1	.	TRBJ2-2	TRBV18	CASSLAGTGDGELFF	TGTGCCAGCTCACTCGCCGGGACAGGGGACGGGGAGCTGTTTTTT
.	.	TRBJ2-2	TRBV15	CATSRDLGVTGELFF	TGTGCCACCAGCAGAGATTTGGGAGTGACCGGGGAGCTGTTTTTT
TRBD1	few	TRBJ2-7	TRBV2	CASSGASSGQGTYEQYF	TGTGCCAGCAGTGGGGCAAGCTCGGGACAGGGCACCTACGAGCAGTACTTC
TRBD2	few	TRBJ2-2	TRBV6-1	CASSDSGRLAGGELFF	TGTGCCAGCAGTGATTCGGGCCGGCTAGCGGGGGGGGAGCTGTTTTTT
TRBD1	few	TRBJ2-7	TRBV11-2	CASSSGTVTYEQYF	TGTGCCAGCAGCTCTGGGACAGTTACCTACGAGCAGTACTTC
TRBD1	many	TRBJ2-1	TRBV7-8	CASSFSRDRGGNEQFF	TGTGCCAGCAGCTTCTCCCGGGACAGGGGGGGTAATGAGCAGTTCTTC
TRBD2	.	TRBJ2-2	TRBV12-5	CASGLIVRGTGELFF	TGTGCTAGTGGTTTGATTGTGCGGGGGACCGGGGAGCTGTTTTTT
.	.	TRBJ1-1	TRBV2	CASLPTAIGTEAFF	TGTGCAAGCCTCCCGACGGCGATCGGGACTGAAGCTTTCTTT
TRBD1	few	TRBJ1-5	TRBV3-1	CASSQGGGGAGSNQPQHF	TGTGCCAGCAGCCAAGGAGGAGGGGGCGCGGGTAGCAATCAGCCCCAGCATTTT
.	.	TRBJ2-2	TRBV5-1	CASSLRDPNTGELFF	TGCGCCAGCAGCTTAAGGGACCCGAACACCGGGGAGCTGTTTTTT
.	many	TRBJ1-5	TRBV7-9	CASSFGGIDQPQHF	TGTGCCAGCAGCTTTGGGGGGATCGATCAGCCCCAGCATTTT